This passage covers 29 T cell receptor beta chains from one sample sequenced in a study of cytomegalovirus exposure and HLA in healthy donors (dated by TCRdb to the late 2010s). Libraries were constructed by the immunoSEQ multiplex PCR assay. A mixture of 60 forward primers for TCR Vbeta segments and 13 reverse primers for TCR Jbeta segments was used in the multiplex PCR. TCRdb mirrors the immuneACCESS table, restricted to in-frame sequences. Some clones are absent from its copies; in checked studies, under half trace to an unresolved V gene, and the reason for the others is unknown. This sample gives 160,000 or so clones in total; about 75% of them show up just once. The ten largest clones take up under 8% of the sample. Sequencing input: PBMCs. The source of these receptors is a man aged 35-49 years in good health and CMV-seropositive.

V gene TRBV27 combines with J gene TRBJ2-3; D is possibly TRBD2 (5 bases). The CDR3 runs 13 residues. The V gene lost 8 bases and the J gene lost 4 bases, with 13 bases spanning the gap. CDR1 and CDR2 (germline): MNHEY, SMNVEV (reference sequence). The CDR3 coding sequence is TGTGCCAGCGGGCCGGCGGGTCCAGATACGCAGTATTTT. Translated: CASGPAGPDTQYF.

The chain employs TRBV5-6 and TRBJ1-1; tentatively, D is TRBD1 (6 bases). The germline V gene encodes CDR1 SGHDT and CDR2 YYEEEE. V was trimmed by 3 bases and J by 1 base, leaving 13 bases between them. The CDR3 has 15 residues. The chain's CDR3 is CASSSTGWGNTEAFF. The CDR3 DNA follows: TGTGCCAGCAGCTCCACAGGGTGGGGGAACACTGAAGCTTTCTTT. Full variable domain (rest looked up from reference TRBV5-6 and TRBJ1-1): DAGVTQSPTHLIKTRGQQVTLRCSPKSGHDTVSWYQQALGQGPQFIFQYYEEEERQRGNFPDRFSGHQFPNYSSELNVNALLLGDSALYLCASSSTGWGNTEAFFGQGTRLTVV.

V usage is TRBV5-4 and J usage is TRBJ1-1; perhaps TRBD1 as D (5 bases). With 8 bases removed from V and 5 bases from J, the gap between germline ends came to 22 bases. Per germline, CDR1 SGHNT and CDR2 YYREEE (reference sequence). The CDR3 consists of 15 residues. CDR3 loop: CASSNRLGGGTEAFF. CDR3 in DNA: TGTGCCAGTTCAAACCGTCTCGGGGGGGGGACTGAAGCTTTCTTT.

The gene calls are TRBV14 and TRBJ2-1; the match to TRBD2 covers 9 bases. Germline CDR1 reads SGHDN; CDR2 reads FVKESK. J gave up 4 bases and V 3 bases, and 4 bases lay outside the gene matches. The CDR3 spans 15 residues. In DNA form, the CDR3 reads TGTGCCAGCAGCCAGACTAGCGGACTTTACAATGAGCAGTTCTTC. Protein sequence: CASSQTSGLYNEQFF.

J is TRBJ2-1 and V is TRBV30; 8 nucleotides agree with TRBD2. The CDR3 consists of 15 residues. Germline CDR1 GTSNPN, CDR2 SVGIG (reference sequence). With 3 bases clipped from V and 1 base from J, the junction kept 5 bases outside the gene matches. CDR3 residues: CAWRSGSTSYNEQFF. The DNA for the CDR3 is TGTGCCTGGAGAAGCGGGAGCACTTCCTACAATGAGCAGTTCTTC.

This clone was seen once. The CDR3 loop reads CASSQVGEGGEQYF. In DNA form, the CDR3 reads TGTGCCAGCAGTCAGGTCGGGGAGGGCGGCGAGCAGTACTTC. The chain combines TRBV27 with TRBJ2-7, with TRBD2 matching over 7 bases. Germline V gives CDR1 MNHEY, CDR2 SMNVEV (reference sequence). J lost 6 bases, V lost 5 bases, and 10 bases had no gene match. CDR3 size: 14 residues.

The V gene is TRBV5-1, the J gene TRBJ2-7, with D possibly matching TRBD2 (5 bases). The germline V and J ends were trimmed by 5 bases and 5 bases, with 14 bases remaining between them. The CDR3 has 13 residues. The germline V gene encodes CDR1 SGHRS and CDR2 YFSETQ. CDR3 protein: CASRDGEGDEQYF. CDR3 coding DNA: TGCGCCAGCAGGGACGGCGAGGGCGACGAGCAGTACTTC.

This chain links TRBV7-3 with TRBJ1-4; D possibly corresponds to TRBD1 (6 bases). This CDR3 contains 16 residues. From germline, CDR1 is SGHTA and CDR2 FQGTGA. V lost 2 bases and J 5 bases, leaving 15 bases between the germline ends. The CDR3 sequence is CASSLGTRGANEKLFF. DNA of the CDR3: TGTGCCAGCAGCTTAGGAACACGGGGGGCAAATGAAAAACTGTTTTTT.

This chain uses TRBV27 with TRBJ2-7; TRBD2 aligns across 13 bases. Germline assignment: CDR1 MNHEY and CDR2 SMNVEV (reference sequence). The V and J ends lost 5 bases and 3 bases, in that order; junction bases with no gene match: 4. This CDR3 spans 15 amino acids. This CDR3 is CASSTWTSGSYEQYF. Written as DNA, the CDR3 is TGTGCCAGCAGTACCTGGACTAGCGGGAGCTACGAGCAGTACTTC.

This chain connects TRBV11-2 to TRBJ2-3; 8 bases line up with TRBD2. V shed 6 bases, J shed 3 bases, and the junction held 5 bases outside the gene matches. This CDR3 has 14 amino acids. The germline gives CDR1 SGHAT, CDR2 FQNNGV. The CDR3 coding sequence is TGTGCCAGCAGAAAAGCGGGAGTTACAGATACGCAGTATTTT. Its protein is CASRKAGVTDTQYF.

V and J are TRBV5-1 and TRBJ2-7; D is undetermined. Trimming shortened V by 0 bases and J by 0 bases, and 7 bases separated the two germline ends. Germline V gene sequence: CDR1 SGHRS, CDR2 YFSETQ. The CDR3 has 14 residues. The CDR3 region has the DNA TGCGCCAGCAGCTTGGTTGCAGGCTCCTACGAGCAGTACTTC. Its translation is CASSLVAGSYEQYF.

The rearrangement links TRBV27 to TRBJ2-7; the D gene is possibly TRBD1 (5 bases). The CDR3 totals 16 residues. Deletions cut 6 bases from V and 2 bases from J, with 20 bases between. The V gene's germline CDR1 is MNHEY and CDR2 SMNVEV (reference sequence). The CDR3 protein is CASSPEWGLPTYEQYF. In DNA, the CDR3 is TGTGCCAGCAGCCCCGAGTGGGGCTTACCTACCTACGAGCAGTACTTC.

The V call is TRBV5-6, the J call TRBJ1-2, with D unclear. The germline V and J ends were trimmed by 0 bases and 7 bases, with 7 bases remaining between them. CDR1 is SGHDT and CDR2 is YYEEEE in the germline V gene. This CDR3 has 12 residues. In DNA form, the CDR3 reads TGTGCCAGCAGCTTGGTCGCCGGTGGCTACACCTTC. This gives the protein CASSLVAGGYTF. The whole variable domain, remainder taken from reference TRBV5-6 and TRBJ1-2, is DAGVTQSPTHLIKTRGQQVTLRCSPKSGHDTVSWYQQALGQGPQFIFQYYEEEERQRGNFPDRFSGHQFPNYSSELNVNALLLGDSALYLCASSLVAGGYTFGSGTRLTVV.

The rearrangement joins TRBV5-8 to TRBJ1-5; D gene uncertain. The V gene's germline CDR1 is SGHTS and CDR2 YDEGEE. V was clipped by 4 bases and J by 2 bases, with 10 bases between them. This CDR3 has 14 amino acids. CDR3: CASSKNPGNQPQHF. For the CDR3, the DNA is TGTGCCAGCAGCAAAAATCCAGGCAATCAGCCCCAGCATTTT.

V is TRBV19 and J is TRBJ2-7, with 7 bases identical to TRBD1. The CDR3 extends over 14 amino acids. V was clipped by 4 bases and J by 3 bases; unmatched bases: 6. Germline V CDR1 and CDR2: LNHDA, SQIVND (reference sequence). This CDR3 reads CASSRNWDSYEQYF. CDR3 sequence (DNA): TGTGCCAGTAGTAGGAACTGGGACAGCTACGAGCAGTACTTC.

This clone showed up just once. The CDR3 sequence: CASGLIVAFSTDTQYF. For the CDR3, the DNA is TGTGCTAGTGGTTTGATCGTGGCTTTTAGCACAGATACGCAGTATTTT. This chain connects TRBV12-5 to TRBJ2-3; D unclear. CDR1 and CDR2 (germline): LGHNT, FRNRAP. This CDR3 has 16 amino acids. Trimming stripped 2 bases from V and 0 bases from J, with 12 bases between.

This clone was recorded only once. The rearrangement links TRBV2 to TRBJ1-3; D is unclear. This CDR3 has 14 amino acids. The germline V gene has CDR1 SNHLY and CDR2 FYNNEI. Trimming removed 1 base at V and 0 bases at J, with 4 bases between. CDR3 residues: CASSEDSSGNTIYF. Here the CDR3 DNA reads TGTGCCAGCAGTGAAGACAGCTCTGGAAACACCATATATTTT.

In this sample, this clone turned up a few times. The chain links TRBV5-6 to TRBJ1-1; D might be TRBD1 (6 bases). CDR3 length equals 11 residues. Germline V gene lookup returns CDR1 SGHDT and CDR2 YYEEEE. The V end lost 8 bases, the J end lost 10 bases, and 15 bases lay between the germline ends. This CDR3 reads CARGGGGVAFF. In DNA, the CDR3 is TGTGCCAGGGGAGGGGGGGGAGTAGCTTTCTTT.

V usage is TRBV9 and J usage is TRBJ2-3; 8 positions match TRBD2. V lost 4 bases, J lost 6 bases, and 7 bases stayed unmatched. The CDR3 totals 14 residues. Germline values: CDR1 SGDLS, CDR2 YYNGEE. The CDR3 here is CASSFSGAPDTQYF. CDR3 DNA: TGTGCCAGCAGCTTTAGCGGGGCCCCGGATACGCAGTATTTT.

V is TRBV7-9 and J is TRBJ1-1, with D uncertain. CDR1 is SEHNR, CDR2 FQNEAQ, per germline (reference sequence). V was cut by 3 bases and J by 1 base, with 6 bases left in between. The CDR3 is 13 residues long. The CDR3, as DNA: TGTGCCAGCAGCTTGGAGGAGAACACTGAAGCTTTCTTT. It yields the protein CASSLEENTEAFF.

V usage is TRBV5-4 and J usage is TRBJ2-3; D is possibly TRBD2 (6 bases). Germline V gene lookup returns CDR1 SGHNT and CDR2 YYREEE (reference sequence). Trimming took off 0 bases at V and 8 bases at J, with 13 bases between the two ends. The CDR3 sequence is 14 residues long. In nucleotides, the CDR3 is TGTGCCAGCAGCTTGGAAGCTAGCGCGAGTACGCAGTATTTT. This codes for CASSLEASASTQYF.

The chain uses TRBV6-4 and TRBJ1-1; 12 nucleotides line up with TRBD1. Germline values: CDR1 MRHNA, CDR2 SNTAGT. V was clipped by 2 bases and J by 5 bases; unmatched bases: 3. The CDR3 length is 15 residues. CDR3 region: CASSDGTGGRTEAFF. CDR3 coding DNA: TGTGCCAGCAGTGACGGGACAGGGGGCAGAACTGAAGCTTTCTTT.

The chain is built from TRBV19 and TRBJ1-5; tentative D call: TRBD1 (5 bases). V was shortened by 5 bases and J by 1 base, with 12 bases between the two germline ends. This CDR3 spans 15 amino acids. The germline V gene encodes CDR1 LNHDA and CDR2 SQIVND (reference sequence). This CDR3 reads CASSRQGFSNQPQHF. In DNA form, the CDR3 reads TGTGCCAGTAGTCGTCAGGGATTCAGCAATCAGCCCCAGCATTTT.

The chain employs TRBV7-8 and TRBJ1-1; 8 bases agree with TRBD1. Germline CDR1 and CDR2: SGHVS and FQNEAQ. The CDR3 has 15 amino acids. Trimming cost V 5 bases and J 3 bases; bases outside gene matches: 8. CDR3 DNA sequence: TGTGCCAGCAGCCCCGACAGGGGTTTGTACACTGAAGCTTTCTTT. This sequence encodes CASSPDRGLYTEAFF.

The rearrangement links TRBV4-1 to TRBJ2-7; 8 positions agree with TRBD2. The CDR3 is 16 residues long. The germline V gene encodes CDR1 MGHRA and CDR2 YSYEKL. V lost 1 base to trimming and J lost 3 bases; unmatched junction nucleotides: 8. Here the CDR3 DNA reads TGCGCCAGCAGCCAAGGGGGACTAGGGAAAGTCTACGAGCAGTACTTC. Residues: CASSQGGLGKVYEQYF.

CDR3 DNA: TGTGCCAGCAGTGAAGCGCTTCAGGTTCAGCCCCAGCATTTT. Its protein is CASSEALQVQPQHF. The J gene is TRBJ1-5, the V gene TRBV2; D uncertain. The CDR3 runs to 14 residues. In germline, CDR1 is SNHLY, CDR2 FYNNEI. With 0 bases removed from V and 6 bases from J, the gap between germline ends came to 9 bases.

On this clone: Other DNA sequences within the sample encode an identical CDR3. This chain links TRBV9 with TRBJ2-7; a weak D match, TRBD2 (5 bases). V lost 0 bases and J 6 bases, leaving 7 bases between the germline ends. Per germline, CDR1 SGDLS and CDR2 YYNGEE. This CDR3 is built from 12 residues. The CDR3 sequence is CASSVVGGEQYF. The DNA of the CDR3 is TGTGCCAGCAGCGTAGTAGGAGGCGAGCAGTACTTC. The full variable domain, rest sourced from reference TRBV9 and TRBJ2-7, is DSGVTQTPKHLITATGQRVTLRCSPRSGDLSVYWYQQSLDQGLQFLIQYYNGEERAKGNILERFSAQQFPDLHSELNLSSLELGDSALYFCASSVVGGEQYFGPGTRLTVT.

This sequence joins TRBV11-3 and TRBJ2-1; D may be TRBD2 (6 bases). Germline-derived CDR1 and CDR2 are SGHNT and YENEEA. This CDR3 contains 11 residues. With 5 bases removed from V and 10 bases from J, the gap between germline ends came to 9 bases. CDR3 sequence (DNA): TGTGCCAGCAGCCCTAGCGTGGAGCAGTTCTTC. This codes for CASSPSVEQFF.

The table lists this clone with a few counts. The chain couples TRBV7-9 to TRBJ1-2; a possible D gene is TRBD1 (6 bases). V lost 5 bases, J lost 5 bases, and 21 bases lay in between. Germline loops: CDR1 SEHNR, CDR2 FQNEAQ (reference sequence). This CDR3 has 16 residues. CDR3 nucleotide sequence: TGTGCCAGCAGCCCTACCCGGTCGGCAGGGGAATATGGCTACACCTTC. It is translated as CASSPTRSAGEYGYTF.